This T cell receptor beta chain was recorded in a study of T cell responses to AZD1222 COVID-19 vaccine. CDR1 and CDR2 from the germline V gene are WNHNN and SYGVQD (reference sequence). This CDR3 is built from 16 residues. V lost 2 bases, J lost 5 bases, and 5 bases stayed unmatched. In regard to this clone: Its antigen is unknown.

Study observations and caveats: Researchers report vaccine-associated CD4 TCRs spanning spike, with dominance at 160-218 and 743-854. Clonal diversity may have been underestimated, and the donors were mostly white British, with more females than males. Researchers took repertoire samples only after the peak T cell response had come.

Assay used: immunoSEQ multiplex PCR; TCRdb lists only in-frame clones, some missing. The sample has some 120,000 clones; about nine tenths are singletons. Sequencing was performed on peripheral blood, taken on day 0 of MenACWY control vaccination. This receptor was taken from an adult in good health. The chain is built from TRBV10-1 and TRBJ2-1, with 11 nucleotides matching TRBD2. CDR3 amino acids: CASSEEIAGGNNEQFF. The CDR3 nucleotides read TGCGCCAGCAGTGAGGAGATAGCGGGAGGGAACAATGAGCAGTTCTTC.